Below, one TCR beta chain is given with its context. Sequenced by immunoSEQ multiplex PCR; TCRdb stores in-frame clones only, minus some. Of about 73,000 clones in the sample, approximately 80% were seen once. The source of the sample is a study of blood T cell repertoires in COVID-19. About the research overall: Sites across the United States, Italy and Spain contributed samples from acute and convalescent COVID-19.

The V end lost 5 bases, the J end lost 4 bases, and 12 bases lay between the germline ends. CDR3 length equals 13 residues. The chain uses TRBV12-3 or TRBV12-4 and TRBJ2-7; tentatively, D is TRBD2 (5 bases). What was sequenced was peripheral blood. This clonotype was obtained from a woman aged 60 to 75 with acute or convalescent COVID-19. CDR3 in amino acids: CASSDSLAYEQYF. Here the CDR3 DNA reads TGTGCCAGCAGTGACTCGCTAGCTTACGAGCAGTACTTC.